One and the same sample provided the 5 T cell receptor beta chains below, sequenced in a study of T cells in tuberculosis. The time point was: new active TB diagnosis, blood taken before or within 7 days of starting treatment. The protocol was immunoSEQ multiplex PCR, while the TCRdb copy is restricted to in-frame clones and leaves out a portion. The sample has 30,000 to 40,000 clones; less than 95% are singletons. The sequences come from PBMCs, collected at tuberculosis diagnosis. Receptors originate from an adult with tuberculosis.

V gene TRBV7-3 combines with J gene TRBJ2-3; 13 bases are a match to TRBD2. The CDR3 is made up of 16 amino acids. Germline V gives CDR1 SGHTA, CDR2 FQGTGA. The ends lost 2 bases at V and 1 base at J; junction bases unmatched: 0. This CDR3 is CASSLGLAGGTDTQYF. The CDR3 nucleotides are TGTGCCAGCAGCTTAGGACTAGCGGGGGGCACAGATACGCAGTATTTT.

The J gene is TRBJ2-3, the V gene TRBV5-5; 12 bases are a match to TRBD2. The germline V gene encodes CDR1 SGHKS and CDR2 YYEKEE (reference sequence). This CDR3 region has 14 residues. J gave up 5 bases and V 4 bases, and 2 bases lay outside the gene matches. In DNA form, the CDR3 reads TGTGCCAGCAGCCGGACTAGCGGGGAAGATACGCAGTATTTT. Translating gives CASSRTSGEDTQYF.

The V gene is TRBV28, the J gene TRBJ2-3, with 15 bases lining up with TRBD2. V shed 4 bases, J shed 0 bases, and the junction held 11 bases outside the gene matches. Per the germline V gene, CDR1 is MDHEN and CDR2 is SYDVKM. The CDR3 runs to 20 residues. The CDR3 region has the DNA TGTGCCAGCAGTTCCGGGGGACTAGCGGGGGGACAACAAAGCACAGATACGCAGTATTTT. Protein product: CASSSGGLAGGQQSTDTQYF.

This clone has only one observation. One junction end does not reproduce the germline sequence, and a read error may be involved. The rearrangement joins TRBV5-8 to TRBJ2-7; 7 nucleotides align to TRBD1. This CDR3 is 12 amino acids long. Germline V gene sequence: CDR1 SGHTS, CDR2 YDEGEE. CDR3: CASSLRDRVGDF. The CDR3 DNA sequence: TGTGCCAGCAGCTTGAGAGACAGGGTAGGGGACTTC.

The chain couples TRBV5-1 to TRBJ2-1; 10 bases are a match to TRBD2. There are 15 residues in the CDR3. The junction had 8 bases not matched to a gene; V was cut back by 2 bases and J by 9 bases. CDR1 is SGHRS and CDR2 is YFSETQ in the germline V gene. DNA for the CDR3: TGCGCCAGCAGCTTTGTAGCGGGGGGTGGCTTTGAGCAGTTCTTC. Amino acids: CASSFVAGGGFEQFF. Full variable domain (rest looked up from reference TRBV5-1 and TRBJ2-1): KAGVTQTPRYLIKTRGQQVTLSCSPISGHRSVSWYQQTPGQGLQFLFEYFSETQRNKGNFPGRFSGRQFSNSRSEMNVSTLELGDSALYLCASSFVAGGGFEQFFGPGTRLTVL.